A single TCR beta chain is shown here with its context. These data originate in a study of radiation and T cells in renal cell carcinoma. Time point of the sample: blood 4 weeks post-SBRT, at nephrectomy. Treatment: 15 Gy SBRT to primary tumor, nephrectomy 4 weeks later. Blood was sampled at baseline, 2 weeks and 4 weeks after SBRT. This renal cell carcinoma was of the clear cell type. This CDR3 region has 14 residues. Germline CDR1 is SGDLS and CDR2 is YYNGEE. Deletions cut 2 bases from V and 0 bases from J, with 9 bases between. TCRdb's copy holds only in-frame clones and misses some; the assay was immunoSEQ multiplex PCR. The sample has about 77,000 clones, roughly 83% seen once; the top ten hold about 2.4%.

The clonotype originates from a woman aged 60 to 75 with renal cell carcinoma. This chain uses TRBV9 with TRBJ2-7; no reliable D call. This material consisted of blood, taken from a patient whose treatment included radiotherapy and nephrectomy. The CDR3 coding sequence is TGTGCCAGCAGCGTTAACGACAACTCCTACGAGCAGTACTTC. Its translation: CASSVNDNSYEQYF. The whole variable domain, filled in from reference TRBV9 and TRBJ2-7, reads DSGVTQTPKHLITATGQRVTLRCSPRSGDLSVYWYQQSLDQGLQFLIQYYNGEERAKGNILERFSAQQFPDLHSELNLSSLELGDSALYFCASSVNDNSYEQYFGPGTRLTVT.